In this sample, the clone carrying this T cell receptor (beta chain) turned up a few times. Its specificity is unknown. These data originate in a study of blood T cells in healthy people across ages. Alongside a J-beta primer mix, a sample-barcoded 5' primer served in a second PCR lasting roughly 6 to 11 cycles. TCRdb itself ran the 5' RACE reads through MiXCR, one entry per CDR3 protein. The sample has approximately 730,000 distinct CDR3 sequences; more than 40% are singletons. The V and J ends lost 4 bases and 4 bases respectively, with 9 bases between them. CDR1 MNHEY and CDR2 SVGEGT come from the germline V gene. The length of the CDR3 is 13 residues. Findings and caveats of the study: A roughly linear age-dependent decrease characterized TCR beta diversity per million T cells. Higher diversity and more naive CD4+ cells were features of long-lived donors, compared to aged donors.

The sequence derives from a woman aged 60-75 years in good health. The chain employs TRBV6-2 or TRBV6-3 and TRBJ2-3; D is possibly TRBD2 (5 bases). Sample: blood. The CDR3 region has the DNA TGTGCCAGCAGTTTTGCGAGGGCAGATACGCAGTATTTT. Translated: CASSFARADTQYF.